This T cell receptor (beta chain) was documented in a study of graft-versus-host responses after intestinal transplantation. As for the study in general: Transplantation in recipients was multivisceral, liver-intestinal, or isolated intestinal. Following induction with anti-thymocyte globulin, all recipients were given tacrolimus and steroids for two to three years. Findings and caveats of the study: Graft-donor T cell macrochimerism in patients accompanied high graft-versus-host to host-versus-graft clonal ratios in allografts. GvH clones turned up in recipient marrow; some had shown up first in ileum or blood.

Some clones are missing from TCRdb's copy, which holds only in-frame ones; the method was immunoSEQ multiplex PCR. In the table there are 100,000 or so clones, about 93% of which are singletons. To note about this clone: The antigen is unknown.

Germline V gene lookup returns CDR1 SGHTA and CDR2 FQGTGA. This CDR3 is 16 amino acids long. With V trimmed by 4 bases and J by 7 bases, 7 bases remained unmatched. This TCR was recovered from a human donor who was the organ donor for an intestinal transplant. The chain joins TRBV7-3 to TRBJ2-3, with 14 nucleotides matching TRBD2. Sample: unstimulated CD8+ T cells sorted from spleen or lymph node cells, taken before transplant. The DNA of the CDR3 is TGTGCCAGCAGCTCCTCATGGACTAGCGGGGGGAATACGCAGTATTTT. It codes for CASSSSWTSGGNTQYF. Based on the CDR3 plus reference TRBV7-3 and TRBJ2-3, the full variable domain is GAGVSQTPSNKVTEKGKYVELRCDPISGHTALYWYRQSLGQGPEFLIYFQGTGAADDSGLPNDRFFAVRPEGSVSTLKIQRTERGDSAVYLCASSSSWTSGGNTQYFGPGTRLTVL.